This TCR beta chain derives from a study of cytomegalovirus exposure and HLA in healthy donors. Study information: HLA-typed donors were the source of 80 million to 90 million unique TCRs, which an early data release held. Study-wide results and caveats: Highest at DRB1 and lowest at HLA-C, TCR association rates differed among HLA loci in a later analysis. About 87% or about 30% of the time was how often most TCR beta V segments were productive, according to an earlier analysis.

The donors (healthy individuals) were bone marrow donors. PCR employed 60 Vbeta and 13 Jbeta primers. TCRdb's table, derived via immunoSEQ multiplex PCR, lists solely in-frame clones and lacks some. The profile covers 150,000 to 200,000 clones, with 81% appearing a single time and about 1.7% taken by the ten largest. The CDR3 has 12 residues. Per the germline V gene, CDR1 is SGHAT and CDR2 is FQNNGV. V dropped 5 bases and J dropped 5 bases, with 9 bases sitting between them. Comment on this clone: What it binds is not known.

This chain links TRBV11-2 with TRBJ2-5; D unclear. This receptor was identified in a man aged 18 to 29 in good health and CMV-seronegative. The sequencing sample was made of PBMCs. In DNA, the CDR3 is TGTGCCAGCAGCCCAACCGGGGAGACCCAGTACTTC. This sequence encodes CASSPTGETQYF.